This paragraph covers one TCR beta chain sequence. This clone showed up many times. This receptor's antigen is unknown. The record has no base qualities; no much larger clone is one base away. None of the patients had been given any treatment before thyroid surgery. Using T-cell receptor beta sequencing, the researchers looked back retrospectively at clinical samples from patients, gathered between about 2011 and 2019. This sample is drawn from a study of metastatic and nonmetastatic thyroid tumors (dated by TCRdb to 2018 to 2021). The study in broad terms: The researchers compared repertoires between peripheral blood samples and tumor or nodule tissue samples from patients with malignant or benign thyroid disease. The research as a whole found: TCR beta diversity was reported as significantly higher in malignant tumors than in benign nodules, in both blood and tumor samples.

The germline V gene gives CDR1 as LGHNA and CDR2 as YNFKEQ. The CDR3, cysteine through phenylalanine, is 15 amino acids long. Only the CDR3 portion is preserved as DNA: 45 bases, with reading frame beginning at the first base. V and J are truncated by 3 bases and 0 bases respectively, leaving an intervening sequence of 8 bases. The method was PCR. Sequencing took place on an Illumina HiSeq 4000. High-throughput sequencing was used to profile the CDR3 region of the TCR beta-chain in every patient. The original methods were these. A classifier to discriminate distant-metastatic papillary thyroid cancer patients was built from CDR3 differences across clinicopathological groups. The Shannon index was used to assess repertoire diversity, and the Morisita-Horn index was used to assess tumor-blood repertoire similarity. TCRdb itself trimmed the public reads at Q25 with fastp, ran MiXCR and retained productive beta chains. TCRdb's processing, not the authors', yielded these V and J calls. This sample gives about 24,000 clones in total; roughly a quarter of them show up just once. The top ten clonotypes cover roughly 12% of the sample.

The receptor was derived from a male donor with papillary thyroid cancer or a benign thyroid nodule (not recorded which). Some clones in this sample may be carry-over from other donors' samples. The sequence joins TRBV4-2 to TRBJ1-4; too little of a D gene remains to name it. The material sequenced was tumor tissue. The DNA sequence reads TGTGCCAGCAGCCAGGCGTGGACAACTAATGAAAAACTGTTTTTT. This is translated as CASSQAWTTNEKLFF.